There are many counts of the clone carrying this T cell receptor (beta chain). Antigen unknown. For repertoire sequencing, the TCR beta CDR3 regions were amplified from RNA transcripts. Scientists carried out first-round RT-PCR using HTBI primers and then a second-round multiplex PCR. Each CDR3 protein is one row after TCRdb ran MiXCR on the multiplex PCR reads. In the table there are just over 600,000 distinct CDR3 sequences, approximately 22% of which are singletons. Hyperthyroidism was considered stable when no ophthalmopathy appeared within 18 months of follow-up. The data were obtained in a study of Graves' ophthalmopathy and Graves' hyperthyroidism. Findings and limits, study-wide: The model reached around 64% sensitivity and 72.22% specificity for predicting ophthalmopathy progression. Blood contained most expanded thyroid clonotypes exceeding 0.001 frequency.

With 6 bases removed from V and 2 bases from J, the gap between germline ends came to 13 bases. The CDR3 extends over 14 amino acids. Looked up from germline, CDR1 is SNHLY and CDR2 is FYNNEI. V usage is TRBV2 and J usage is TRBJ1-1, with D possibly matching TRBD1 (5 bases). This receptor was taken from a woman younger than 30 with stable Graves' hyperthyroidism. Some clones in this sample may be carry-over from other donors' samples. The sequenced material came from peripheral blood. CDR3 loop: CASRVGEVNTEAFF. The CDR3 nucleotides read TGTGCCAGCAGAGTAGGGGAAGTAAACACTGAAGCTTTCTTT.